Following are 3 T cell receptor beta chains from one sample sequenced in a study of blood T cell repertoires in COVID-19. Libraries were prepared by immunoSEQ multiplex PCR; TCRdb keeps only in-frame clonotypes and omits some of them. Of roughly 110,000 clones in the sample, roughly 84% were seen once. Sequencing was performed on peripheral blood. The receptors shown here come from a human donor in a cohort sampled during active COVID-19.

The CDR3 sequence: CATSDLSQGQYF. The CDR3 nucleotides are TGTGCCACCAGTGACCTCTCTCAGGGGCAGTATTTT. This rearrangement joins TRBV24-1 to TRBJ2-3; possible D gene TRBD1, 5 bases. Trimming stripped 4 bases from V and 11 bases from J, with 12 bases between. The CDR3 extends over 12 amino acids. Germline loops: CDR1 KGHDR, CDR2 SFDVKD.

The chain has TRBV6-2 or TRBV6-3 and TRBJ1-1; D ambiguous. Germline loops: CDR1 MNHEY, CDR2 SVGEGT. The CDR3 is made up of 13 amino acids. With 4 bases removed from V and 0 bases from J, the gap between germline ends came to 6 bases. The CDR3 reads CASSLDVNTEAFF. CDR3 coding DNA: TGTGCCAGCAGTTTAGATGTGAACACTGAAGCTTTCTTT.

There are a few counts of this clone. The rearrangement uses TRBV5-1 and TRBJ2-3; tentatively, D is TRBD2 (6 bases). The CDR3 covers 17 residues. Trimming pared 0 bases from V and 5 bases from J, leaving 19 bases between. Germline CDR1 is SGHRS and CDR2 is YFSETQ. Here the CDR3 reads CASSLASGSTRGDTQYF. CDR3 nucleotide sequence: TGCGCCAGCAGCTTGGCCAGCGGGTCTACACGGGGAGATACGCAGTATTTT.